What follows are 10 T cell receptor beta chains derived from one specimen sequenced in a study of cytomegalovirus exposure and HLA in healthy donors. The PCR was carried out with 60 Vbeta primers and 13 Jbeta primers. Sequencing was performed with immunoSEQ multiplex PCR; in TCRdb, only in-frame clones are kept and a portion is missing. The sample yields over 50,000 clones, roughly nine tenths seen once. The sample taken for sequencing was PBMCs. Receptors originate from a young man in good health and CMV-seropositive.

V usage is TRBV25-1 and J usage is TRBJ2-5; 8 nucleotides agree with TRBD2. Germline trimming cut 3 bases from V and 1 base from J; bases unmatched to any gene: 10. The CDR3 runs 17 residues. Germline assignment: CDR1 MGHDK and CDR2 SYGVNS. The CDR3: CASSDPPLLAAQETQYF. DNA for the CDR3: TGTGCCAGCAGTGATCCCCCCCTACTAGCGGCCCAAGAGACCCAGTACTTC.

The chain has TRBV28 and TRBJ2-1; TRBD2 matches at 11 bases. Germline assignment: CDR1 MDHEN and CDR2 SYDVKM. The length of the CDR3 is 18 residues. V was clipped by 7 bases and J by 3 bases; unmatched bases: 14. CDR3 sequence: CASNTPWASGRNYNEQFF. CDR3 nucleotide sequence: TGTGCCAGCAACACCCCCTGGGCTAGCGGGAGGAACTACAATGAGCAGTTCTTC.

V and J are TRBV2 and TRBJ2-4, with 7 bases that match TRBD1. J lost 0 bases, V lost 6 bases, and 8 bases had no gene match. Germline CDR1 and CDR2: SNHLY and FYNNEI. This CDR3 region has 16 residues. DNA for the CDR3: TGTGCCAGCAGCGAACGGGACAGACTAGCCAAAAACATTCAGTACTTC. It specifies CASSERDRLAKNIQYF.

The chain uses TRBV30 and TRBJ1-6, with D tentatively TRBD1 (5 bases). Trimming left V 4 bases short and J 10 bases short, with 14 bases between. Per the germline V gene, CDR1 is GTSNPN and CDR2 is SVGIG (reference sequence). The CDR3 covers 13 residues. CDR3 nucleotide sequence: TGTGCCTGGATTTCCAGGGCAGGGTCACCCCTCCACTTT. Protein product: CAWISRAGSPLHF.

CDR3 sequence (DNA): TGTGCCAGCAGCCCGTGGACGGGGAACTCTGGAAACACCATATATTTT. It is translated as CASSPWTGNSGNTIYF. The rearrangement uses TRBV14 and TRBJ1-3; D ambiguous. Germline assignment: CDR1 SGHDN and CDR2 FVKESK. The V end was cut by 4 bases, the J end by 0 bases, with 13 bases between. This CDR3 has 16 amino acids.

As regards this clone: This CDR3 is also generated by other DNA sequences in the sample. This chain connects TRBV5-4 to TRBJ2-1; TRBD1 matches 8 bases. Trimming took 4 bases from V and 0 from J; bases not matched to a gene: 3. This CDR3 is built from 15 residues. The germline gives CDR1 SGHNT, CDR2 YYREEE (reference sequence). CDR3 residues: CASSLDRGSYNEQFF. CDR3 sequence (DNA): TGTGCCAGCAGCCTAGACAGGGGCTCCTACAATGAGCAGTTCTTC.

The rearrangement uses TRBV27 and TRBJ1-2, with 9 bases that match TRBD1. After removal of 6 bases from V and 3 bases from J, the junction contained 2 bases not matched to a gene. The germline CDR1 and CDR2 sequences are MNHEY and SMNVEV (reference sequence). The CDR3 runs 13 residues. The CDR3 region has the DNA TGTGCCAGCAGAAGGACAGGGGACTATGGCTACACCTTC. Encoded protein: CASRRTGDYGYTF.

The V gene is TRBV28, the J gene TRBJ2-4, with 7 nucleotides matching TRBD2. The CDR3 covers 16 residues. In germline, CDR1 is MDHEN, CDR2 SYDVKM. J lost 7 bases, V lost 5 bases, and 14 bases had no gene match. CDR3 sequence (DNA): TGTGCCAGCAGTCCTCGCCTTACGGGGGAGGGGAACATTCAGTACTTC. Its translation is CASSPRLTGEGNIQYF. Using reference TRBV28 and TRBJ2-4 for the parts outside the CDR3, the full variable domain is DVKVTQSSRYLVKRTGEKVFLECVQDMDHENMFWYRQDPGLGLRLIYFSYDVKMKEKGDIPEGYSVSREKKERFSLILESASTNQTSMYLCASSPRLTGEGNIQYFGAGTRLSVL.

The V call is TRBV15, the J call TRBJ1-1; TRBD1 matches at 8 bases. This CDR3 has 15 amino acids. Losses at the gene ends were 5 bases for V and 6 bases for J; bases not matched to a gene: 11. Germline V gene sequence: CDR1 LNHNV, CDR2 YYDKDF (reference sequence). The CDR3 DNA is TGTGCCACCAGCCTCCCAAAAACAGGGGGTTCTGAAGCTTTCTTT. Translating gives CATSLPKTGGSEAFF.

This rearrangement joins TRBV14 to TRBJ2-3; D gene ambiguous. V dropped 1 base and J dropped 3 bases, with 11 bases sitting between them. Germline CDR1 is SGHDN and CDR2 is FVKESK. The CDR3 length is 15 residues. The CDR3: CASSQGGASTDTQYF. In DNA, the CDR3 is TGTGCCAGCAGCCAAGGAGGTGCCTCTACAGATACGCAGTATTTT.